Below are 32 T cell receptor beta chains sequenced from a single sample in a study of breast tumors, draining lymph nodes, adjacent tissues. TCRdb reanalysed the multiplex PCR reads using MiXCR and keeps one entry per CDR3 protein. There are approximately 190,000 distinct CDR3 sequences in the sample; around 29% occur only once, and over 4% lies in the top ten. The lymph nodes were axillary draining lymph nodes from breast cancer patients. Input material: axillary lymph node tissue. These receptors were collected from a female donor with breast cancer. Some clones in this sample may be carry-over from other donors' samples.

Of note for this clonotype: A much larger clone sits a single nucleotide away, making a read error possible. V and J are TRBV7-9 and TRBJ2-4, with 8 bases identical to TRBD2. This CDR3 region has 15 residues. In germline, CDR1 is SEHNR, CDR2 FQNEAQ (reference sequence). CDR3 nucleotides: TGTGCCAGCAGCCTCCAAGGAGCGGGAGTTAGCATTCAGCACTTC. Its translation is CASSLQGAGVSIQHF.

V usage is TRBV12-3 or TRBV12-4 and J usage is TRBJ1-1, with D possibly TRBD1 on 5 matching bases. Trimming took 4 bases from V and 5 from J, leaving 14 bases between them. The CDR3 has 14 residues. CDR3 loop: CASSYQGMGTEAFF. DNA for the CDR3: TGTGCCAGCAGTTACCAGGGTATGGGAACTGAAGCTTTCTTT.

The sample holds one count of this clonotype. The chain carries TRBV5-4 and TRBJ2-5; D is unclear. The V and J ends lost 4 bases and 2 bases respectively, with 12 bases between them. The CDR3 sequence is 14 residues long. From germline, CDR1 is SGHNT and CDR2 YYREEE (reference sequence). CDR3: CASSRLGRQETQYF. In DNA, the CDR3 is TGTGCCAGCAGCCGGCTCGGCAGACAAGAGACCCAGTACTTC.

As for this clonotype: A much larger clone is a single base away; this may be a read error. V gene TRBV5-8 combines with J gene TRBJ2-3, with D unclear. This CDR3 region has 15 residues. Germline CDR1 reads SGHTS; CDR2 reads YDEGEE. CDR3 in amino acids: CAGSSAGGSTDTQYF. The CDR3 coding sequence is TGTGCCGGCAGCTCGGCTGGCGGAAGCACAGATACGCAGTATTTT.

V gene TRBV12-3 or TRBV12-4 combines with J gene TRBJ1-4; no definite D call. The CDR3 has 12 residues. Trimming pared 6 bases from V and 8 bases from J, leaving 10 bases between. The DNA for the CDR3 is TGTGCCAGCAGGGAGGTATCGGAAAAACTGTTTTTT. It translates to CASREVSEKLFF.

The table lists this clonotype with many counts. The CDR3 region is CASKYWGGTDTQYF. The CDR3 nucleotides are TGTGCCAGTAAGTACTGGGGAGGCACAGATACGCAGTATTTT. J is TRBJ2-3 and V is TRBV19; D possibly corresponds to TRBD2 (5 bases). Germline V gene data show CDR1 as LNHDA and CDR2 as SQIVND (reference sequence). Trimming shortened V by 7 bases and J by 1 base, and 12 bases separated the two germline ends. This CDR3 has 14 amino acids.

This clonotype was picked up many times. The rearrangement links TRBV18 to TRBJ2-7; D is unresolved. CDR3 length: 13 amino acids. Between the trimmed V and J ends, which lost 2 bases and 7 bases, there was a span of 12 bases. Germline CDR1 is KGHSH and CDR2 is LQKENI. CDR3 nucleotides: TGTGCCAGCTCACCAGGTGCCTTGGGGGAGCAGTACTTC. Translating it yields CASSPGALGEQYF.

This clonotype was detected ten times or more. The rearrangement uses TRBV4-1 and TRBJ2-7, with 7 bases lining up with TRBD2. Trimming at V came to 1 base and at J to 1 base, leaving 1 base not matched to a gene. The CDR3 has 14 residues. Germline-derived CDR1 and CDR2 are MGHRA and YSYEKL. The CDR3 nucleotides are TGCGCCAGCAGCCAAGCTAGCGGTTCCTACGAGCAGTACTTC. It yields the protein CASSQASGSYEQYF.

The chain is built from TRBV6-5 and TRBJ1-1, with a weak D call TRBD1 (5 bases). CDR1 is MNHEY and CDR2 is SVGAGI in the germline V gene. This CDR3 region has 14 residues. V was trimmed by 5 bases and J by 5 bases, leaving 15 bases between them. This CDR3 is CASSQTRGGTEAFF. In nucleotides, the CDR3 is TGTGCCAGCAGTCAGACGAGGGGAGGGACTGAAGCTTTCTTT.

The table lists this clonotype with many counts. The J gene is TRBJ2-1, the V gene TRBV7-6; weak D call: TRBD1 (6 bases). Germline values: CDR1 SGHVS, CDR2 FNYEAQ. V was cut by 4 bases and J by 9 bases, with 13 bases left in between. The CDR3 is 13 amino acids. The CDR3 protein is CASSSLRGGEQFF. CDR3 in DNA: TGTGCCAGCAGCTCACTTCGAGGGGGTGAGCAGTTCTTC.

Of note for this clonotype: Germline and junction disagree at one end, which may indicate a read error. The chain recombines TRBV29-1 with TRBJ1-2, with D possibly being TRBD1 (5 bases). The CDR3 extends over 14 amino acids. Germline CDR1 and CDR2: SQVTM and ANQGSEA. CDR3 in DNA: TGCAGCGTTGAAGTTTGGGACGGGAACTACGGCTACACCTTC. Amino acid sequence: CSVEVWDGNYGYTF.

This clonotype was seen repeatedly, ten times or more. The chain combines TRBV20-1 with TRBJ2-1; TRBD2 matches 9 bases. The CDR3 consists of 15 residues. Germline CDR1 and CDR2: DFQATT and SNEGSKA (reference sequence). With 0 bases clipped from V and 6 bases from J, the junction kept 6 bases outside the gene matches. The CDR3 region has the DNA TGCAGTGCTAGAGATCCAGCGGGGGGCCTCAATGAGCAGTTCTTC. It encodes CSARDPAGGLNEQFF.

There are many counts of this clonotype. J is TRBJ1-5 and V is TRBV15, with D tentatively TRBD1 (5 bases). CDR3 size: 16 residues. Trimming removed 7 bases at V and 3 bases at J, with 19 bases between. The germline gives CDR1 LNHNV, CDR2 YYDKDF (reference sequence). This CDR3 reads CATTESRQGINQPQHF. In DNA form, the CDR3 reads TGTGCCACCACCGAGAGCCGGCAGGGTATCAATCAGCCCCAGCATTTT.

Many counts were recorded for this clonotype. CDR3 protein: CASSYPTSSKEQYF. Here the CDR3 DNA reads TGTGCCAGCAGTTATCCGACTTCATCTAAAGAGCAGTACTTC. V is TRBV6-2 or TRBV6-3 and J is TRBJ2-7; unclear D gene. The CDR3 spans 14 residues. The V and J ends lost 3 bases and 7 bases respectively, with 16 bases between them. Looked up from germline, CDR1 is MNHEY and CDR2 is SVGEGT.

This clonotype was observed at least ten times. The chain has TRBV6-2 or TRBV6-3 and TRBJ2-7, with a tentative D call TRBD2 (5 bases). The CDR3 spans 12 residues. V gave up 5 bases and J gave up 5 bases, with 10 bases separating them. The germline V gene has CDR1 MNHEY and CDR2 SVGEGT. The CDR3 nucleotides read TGTGCCAGCAGTCTGCCCGGGGACGAGCAGTACTTC. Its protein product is CASSLPGDEQYF.

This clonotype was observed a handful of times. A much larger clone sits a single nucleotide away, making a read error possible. The CDR3 reads CASSIRGPLREQYF. In DNA, the CDR3 is TGTGCCAGCAGCATACGGGGACCTTTGCGGGAGCAGTACTTC. The chain employs TRBV5-6 and TRBJ2-7, with D perhaps given as TRBD1 or TRBD2 (5 bases each). The CDR3 runs 14 residues. The V gene's germline CDR1 is SGHDT and CDR2 YYEEEE. V was pared by 4 bases and J by 7 bases, with 18 bases between.

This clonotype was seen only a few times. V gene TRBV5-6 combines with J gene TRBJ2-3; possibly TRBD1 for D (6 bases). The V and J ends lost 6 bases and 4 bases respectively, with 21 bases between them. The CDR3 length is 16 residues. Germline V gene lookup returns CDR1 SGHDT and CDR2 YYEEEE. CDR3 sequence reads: CASTNQLSQGSDTQYF. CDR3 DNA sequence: TGTGCCAGCACCAATCAATTGTCACAGGGATCAGATACGCAGTATTTT.

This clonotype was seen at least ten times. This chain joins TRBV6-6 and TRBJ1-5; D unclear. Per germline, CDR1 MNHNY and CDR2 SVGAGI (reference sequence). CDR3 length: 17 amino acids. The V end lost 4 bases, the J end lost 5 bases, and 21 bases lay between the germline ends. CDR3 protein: CASSLGRDRSPYQPQHF. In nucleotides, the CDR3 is TGTGCCAGCAGTTTAGGGAGGGATCGGTCCCCTTATCAGCCCCAGCATTTT.

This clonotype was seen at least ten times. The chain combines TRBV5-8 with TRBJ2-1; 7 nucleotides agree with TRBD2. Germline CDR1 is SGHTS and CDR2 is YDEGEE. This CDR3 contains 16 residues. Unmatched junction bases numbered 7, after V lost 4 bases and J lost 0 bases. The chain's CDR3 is CASSRPVAGSYNEQFF. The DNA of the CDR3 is TGTGCCAGCAGCCGACCTGTAGCGGGCTCCTACAATGAGCAGTTCTTC.

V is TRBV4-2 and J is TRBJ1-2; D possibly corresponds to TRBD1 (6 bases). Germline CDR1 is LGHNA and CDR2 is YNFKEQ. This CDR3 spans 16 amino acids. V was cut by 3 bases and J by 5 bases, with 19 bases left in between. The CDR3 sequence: CASSHPGGGRSYGYTF. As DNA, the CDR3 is TGTGCCAGCAGCCACCCCGGTGGGGGCAGGTCATATGGCTACACCTTC.

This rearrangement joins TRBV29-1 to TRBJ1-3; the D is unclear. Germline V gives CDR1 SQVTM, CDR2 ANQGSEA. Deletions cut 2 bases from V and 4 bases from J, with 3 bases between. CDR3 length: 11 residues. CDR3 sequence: CSVEQGNTIYF. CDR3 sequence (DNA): TGCAGCGTTGAACAGGGAAACACCATATATTTT. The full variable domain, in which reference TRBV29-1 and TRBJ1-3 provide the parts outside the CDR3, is SAVISQKPSRDICQRGTSLTIQCQVDSQVTMMFWYRQQPGQSLTLIATANQGSEATYESGFVIDKFPISRPNLTFSTLTVSNMSPEDSSIYLCSVEQGNTIYFGEGSWLTVV.

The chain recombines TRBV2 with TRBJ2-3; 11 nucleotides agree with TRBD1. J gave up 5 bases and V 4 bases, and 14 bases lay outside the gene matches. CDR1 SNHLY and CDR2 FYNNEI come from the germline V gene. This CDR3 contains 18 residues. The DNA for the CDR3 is TGTGCCAGCAGTGGTGGACAGCCGGGACAGGGGGTTGGAGATACGCAGTATTTT. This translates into CASSGGQPGQGVGDTQYF.

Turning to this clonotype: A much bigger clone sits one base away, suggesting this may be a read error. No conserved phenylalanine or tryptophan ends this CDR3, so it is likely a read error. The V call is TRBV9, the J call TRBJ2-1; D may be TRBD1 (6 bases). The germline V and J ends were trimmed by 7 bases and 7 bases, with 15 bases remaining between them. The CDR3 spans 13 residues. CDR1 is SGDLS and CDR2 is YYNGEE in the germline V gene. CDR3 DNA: TGTGCCAGCTCCGGGACACCCCTTAATGAGCAGTTCTCC. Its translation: CASSGTPLNEQFS.

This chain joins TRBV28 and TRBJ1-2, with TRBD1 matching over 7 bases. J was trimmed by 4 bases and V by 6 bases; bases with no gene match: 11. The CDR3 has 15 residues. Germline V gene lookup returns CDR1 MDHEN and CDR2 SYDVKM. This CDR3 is CASRLPGQPTYGYTF. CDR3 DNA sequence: TGTGCCAGCAGGCTCCCGGGACAGCCGACCTATGGCTACACCTTC.

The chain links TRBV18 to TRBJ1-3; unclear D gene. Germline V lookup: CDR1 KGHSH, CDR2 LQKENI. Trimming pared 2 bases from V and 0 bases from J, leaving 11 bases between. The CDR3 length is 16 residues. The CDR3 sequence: CASSPSTGYSGNTIYF. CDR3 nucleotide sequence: TGTGCCAGCTCACCATCAACGGGCTACTCTGGAAACACCATATATTTT.

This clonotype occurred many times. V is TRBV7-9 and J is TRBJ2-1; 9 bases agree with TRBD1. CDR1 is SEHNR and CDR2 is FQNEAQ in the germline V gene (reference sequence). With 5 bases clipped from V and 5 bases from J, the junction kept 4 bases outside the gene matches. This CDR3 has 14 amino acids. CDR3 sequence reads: CASSKDRGNNEQFF. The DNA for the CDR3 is TGTGCCAGCAGCAAGGACAGGGGTAACAATGAGCAGTTCTTC.

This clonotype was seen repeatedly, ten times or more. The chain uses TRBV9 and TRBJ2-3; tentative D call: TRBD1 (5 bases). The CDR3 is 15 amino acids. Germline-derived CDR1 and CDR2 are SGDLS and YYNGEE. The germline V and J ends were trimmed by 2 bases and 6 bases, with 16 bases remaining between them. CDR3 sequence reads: CASSVEPGSGDTQYF. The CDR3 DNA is TGTGCCAGCAGCGTCGAGCCAGGGTCGGGTGATACGCAGTATTTT.

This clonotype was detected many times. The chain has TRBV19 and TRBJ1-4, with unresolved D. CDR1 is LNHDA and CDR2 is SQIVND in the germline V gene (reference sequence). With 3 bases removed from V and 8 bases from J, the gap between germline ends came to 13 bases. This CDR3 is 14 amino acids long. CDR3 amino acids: CASSMSSGDEKLFF. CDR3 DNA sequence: TGTGCCAGTAGTATGTCATCAGGTGACGAAAAACTGTTTTTT.

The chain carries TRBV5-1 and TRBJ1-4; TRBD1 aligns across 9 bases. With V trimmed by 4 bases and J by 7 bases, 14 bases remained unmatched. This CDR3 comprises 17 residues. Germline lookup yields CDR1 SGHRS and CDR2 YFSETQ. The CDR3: CASSPPTGTGRTEKLFF. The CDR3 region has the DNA TGCGCCAGCAGCCCCCCTACGGGGACAGGGAGGACTGAAAAACTGTTTTTT.

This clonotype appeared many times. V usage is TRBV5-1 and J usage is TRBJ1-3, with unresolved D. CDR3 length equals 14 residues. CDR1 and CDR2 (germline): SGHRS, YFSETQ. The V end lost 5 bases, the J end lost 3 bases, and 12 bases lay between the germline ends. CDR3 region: CASSGGRGGNTIYF. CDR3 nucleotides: TGCGCCAGCAGTGGCGGAAGAGGTGGAAACACCATATATTTT.

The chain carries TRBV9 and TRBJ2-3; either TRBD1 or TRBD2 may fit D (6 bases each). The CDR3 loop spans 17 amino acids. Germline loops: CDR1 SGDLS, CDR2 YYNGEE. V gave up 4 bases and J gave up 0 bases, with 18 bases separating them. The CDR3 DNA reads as TGTGCCAGCAGCCTAAAGGGGGTGAGCGGGAGCACAGATACGCAGTATTTT. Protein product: CASSLKGVSGSTDTQYF. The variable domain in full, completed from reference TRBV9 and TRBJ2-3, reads DSGVTQTPKHLITATGQRVTLRCSPRSGDLSVYWYQQSLDQGLQFLIQYYNGEERAKGNILERFSAQQFPDLHSELNLSSLELGDSALYFCASSLKGVSGSTDTQYFGPGTRLTVL.

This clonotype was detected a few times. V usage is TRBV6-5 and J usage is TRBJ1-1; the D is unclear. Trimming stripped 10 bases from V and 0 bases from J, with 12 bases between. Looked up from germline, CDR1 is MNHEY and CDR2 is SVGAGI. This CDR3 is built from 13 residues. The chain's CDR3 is CAIRSSMNTEAFF. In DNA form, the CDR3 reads TGTGCCATCCGTAGTTCCATGAACACTGAAGCTTTCTTT.